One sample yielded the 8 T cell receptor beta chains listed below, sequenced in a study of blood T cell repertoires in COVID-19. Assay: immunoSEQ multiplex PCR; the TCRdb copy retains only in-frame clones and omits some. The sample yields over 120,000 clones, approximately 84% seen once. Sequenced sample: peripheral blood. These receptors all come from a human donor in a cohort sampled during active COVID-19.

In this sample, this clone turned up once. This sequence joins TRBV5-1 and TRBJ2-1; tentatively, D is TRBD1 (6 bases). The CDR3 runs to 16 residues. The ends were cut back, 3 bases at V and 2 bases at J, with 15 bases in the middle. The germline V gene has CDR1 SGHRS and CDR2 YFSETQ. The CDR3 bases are TGCGCCAGCAGCTCTGGGGGCTACCCTCCCTACAATGAGCAGTTCTTC. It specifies CASSSGGYPPYNEQFF.

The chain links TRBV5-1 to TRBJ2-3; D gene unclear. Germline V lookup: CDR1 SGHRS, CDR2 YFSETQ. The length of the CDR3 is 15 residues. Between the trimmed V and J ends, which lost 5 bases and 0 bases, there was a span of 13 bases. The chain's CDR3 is CASSSRHSSTDTQYF. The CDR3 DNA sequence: TGCGCCAGCAGTTCTCGACACTCTAGCACAGATACGCAGTATTTT.

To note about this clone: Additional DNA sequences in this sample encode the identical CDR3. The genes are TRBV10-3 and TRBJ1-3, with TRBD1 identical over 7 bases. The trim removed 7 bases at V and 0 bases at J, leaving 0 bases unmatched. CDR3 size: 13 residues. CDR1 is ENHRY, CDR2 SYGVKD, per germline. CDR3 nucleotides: TGTGCCATCAAGGGGGCCTCTGGAAACACCATATATTTT. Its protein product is CAIKGASGNTIYF.

CDR3 in DNA: TGTGCCAGCAGCATACAGGGCAATGGAGCTTTCTTT. Translation: CASSIQGNGAFF. The chain couples TRBV6-2 or TRBV6-3 to TRBJ1-1, with D perhaps TRBD1 (6 bases). This CDR3 is built from 12 residues. V shed 6 bases and J shed 10 bases, with 15 bases lying between them. Per the germline V gene, CDR1 is MNHEY and CDR2 is SVGEGT.

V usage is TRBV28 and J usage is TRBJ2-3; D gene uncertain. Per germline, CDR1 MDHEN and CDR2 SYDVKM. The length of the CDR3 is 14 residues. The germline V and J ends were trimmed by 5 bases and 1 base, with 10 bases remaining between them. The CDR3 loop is CASSPPLGTDTQYF. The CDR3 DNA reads TGTGCCAGCAGTCCCCCCCTCGGCACAGATACGCAGTATTTT.

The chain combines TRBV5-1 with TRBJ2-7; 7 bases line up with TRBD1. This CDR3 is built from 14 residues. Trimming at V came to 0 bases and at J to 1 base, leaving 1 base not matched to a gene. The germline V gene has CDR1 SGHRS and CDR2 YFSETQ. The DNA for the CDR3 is TGCGCCAGCAGCTTGGGACAGGGATCCTACGAGCAGTACTTC. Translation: CASSLGQGSYEQYF.

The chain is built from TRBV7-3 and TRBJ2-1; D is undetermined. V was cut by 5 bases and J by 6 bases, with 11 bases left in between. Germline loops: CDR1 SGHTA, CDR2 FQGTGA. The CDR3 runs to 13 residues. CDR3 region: CASSTNRTNEQFF. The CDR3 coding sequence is TGTGCCAGCAGCACGAACAGAACCAATGAGCAGTTCTTC.

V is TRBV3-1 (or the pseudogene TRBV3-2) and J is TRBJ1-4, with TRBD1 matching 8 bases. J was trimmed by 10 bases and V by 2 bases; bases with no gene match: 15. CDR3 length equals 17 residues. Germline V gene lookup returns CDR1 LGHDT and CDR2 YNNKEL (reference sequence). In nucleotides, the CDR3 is TGTGCCAGCAGCCAAACCACCCGCAGGGGGCGCCTGAGAAAACTGTTTTTT. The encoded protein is CASSQTTRRGRLRKLFF.